This T cell receptor (beta chain) was recovered during a study of shared clonotypes between healthy human individuals. The table came from immunoSEQ multiplex PCR; TCRdb's copy has only in-frame clones and leaves some out. The top ten clones hold over 1.3% of a sample with over a million clones, about 70% of them seen once. The J segment lost 8 bases and the V segment lost 9 bases, leaving 1 base of the junction unmatched. Germline-derived CDR1 and CDR2 are MNHNS and SASEGT. The CDR3 spans 11 residues. Study-level findings and limits: Clonotypes shared by all four donors outscored non-shared clonotypes in generation probability.

To note about this clone: Antigen unknown.

The specimen was memory CD4+ T cells sorted from blood. Regarding subset: CD45RA-negative fraction. The clonotype was recovered from a man aged 18 to 30 in good health. The chain is built from TRBV6-1 and TRBJ1-6; TRBD1 agrees at 7 bases. Here the CDR3 reads CASTGDSPLHF. The CDR3 nucleotides are TGTGCCAGTACAGGGGATTCACCCCTCCACTTT.